The rows below give T cell receptor beta chains drawn from one sample of a study of T-cell memory formation after mild COVID-19. TCRdb used MiXCR to reprocess the 5' RACE reads, holding one entry per CDR3 protein. The table includes 110,000 to 150,000 distinct CDR3 sequences, 25% detected once. The sequenced material came from PBMCs or a T cell subset sorted from them (not recorded which). These TCRs come from an adult woman who had mild COVID-19 (a few samples of this study predate the infection). Cell type and time point are not known. The CDR3 runs from the conserved cysteine through the conserved F or W. D genes are given only for firm matches. Clone size, where shown, is once, few, many, or a class for clones that have expanded.

V gene	D gene	clone size	J gene	CDR3 DNA	CDR3 protein
TRBV14	-	-	TRBJ2-7	TGTGCCAGCAGCCCCGGGACCGAGCAGTACTTC	CASSPGTEQYF
TRBV27	-	-	TRBJ1-1	TGTGCCAGCAGTTTCTGGACCGAGAACACTGAAGCTTTCTTT	CASSFWTENTEAFF
TRBV7-3	-	-	TRBJ1-1	TGTGCCAGCAGCACCACCGGGGGAGGCACTGAAGCTTTCTTT	CASSTTGGGTEAFF
TRBV5-5	-	few	TRBJ2-1	TGTGCCAGCAGCTTGGGGGAGAGCTCCTACAATGAGCAGTTCTTC	CASSLGESSYNEQFF
TRBV2	TRBD1	-	TRBJ1-2	TGTGCCAGCAGTGACCACGACAGGGGTATCTATGGCTACACCTTC	CASSDHDRGIYGYTF
TRBV2	-	many	TRBJ2-7	TGTGCCAGCTCACAGGCGTTTGGGGAGCAGTACTTC	CASSQAFGEQYF
TRBV12-3/TRBV12-4	-	-	TRBJ2-1	TGTGCCAGCAGTTTAATAGGGGGAACCTACAATGAGCAGTTCTTC	CASSLIGGTYNEQFF
TRBV24-1	-	few	TRBJ1-1	TGTGCCACCAGTGATTTGCCCGGGAGAGCTTTCTTT	CATSDLPGRAFF
TRBV7-2	TRBD1	few	TRBJ2-7	TGTGCCAGCAGCTTAGACCCGGGACAGTTAGGTTACGAGCAGTACTTC	CASSLDPGQLGYEQYF
TRBV4-1	-	-	TRBJ2-1	TGCGCCAGCAGCCAAGGGGGGGCCTATGAGCAGTTCTTC	CASSQGGAYEQFF
TRBV5-6	TRBD1	-	TRBJ1-1	TGTGCCAGCAGTCCTACAGGGGCAATTGAAGCTTTCTTT	CASSPTGAIEAFF
TRBV4-1	TRBD1	few	TRBJ1-5	TGCGCCAGCAGCCAAGACCCGACAGGGAATCAGCCCCAGCATTTT	CASSQDPTGNQPQHF
TRBV12-3/TRBV12-4	-	-	TRBJ2-7	TGTGCCAGCAGCCAAGGAAGCGAGCAGTACTTC	CASSQGSEQYF
TRBV24-1	-	few	TRBJ2-2	TGTGCCACCAGTGGGAGTACCGGGGAGCTGTTTTTT	CATSGSTGELFF
TRBV30	TRBD1	few	TRBJ2-5	TGTGCCTGGAGTGCCGGACAGGGCCGGGAGACCCAGTACTTC	CAWSAGQGRETQYF
TRBV10-2	-	few	TRBJ1-5	TGCGCCAGCAGTGCCGGGGGGGCGGGGGGCAATCAGCCCCAGCATTTT	CASSAGGAGGNQPQHF
TRBV13	-	few	TRBJ1-1	TGTGCCAGCAGCTCAACAGAGGACACTGAAGCTTTCTTT	CASSSTEDTEAFF
TRBV5-1	TRBD1	-	TRBJ2-5	TGCGCCAGCAGGGTGACGGGACAGCCAGAGACCCAGTACTTC	CASRVTGQPETQYF
TRBV5-1	-	many	TRBJ2-7	TGCGCCAGCAGCTTGTCAGGTCCCTACGAGCAGTACTTC	CASSLSGPYEQYF
TRBV7-9	-	-	TRBJ2-7	TGTGCCAGCAGCTCAGGGGTTGCCTTCCGCGACGAGCAGTACTTC	CASSSGVAFRDEQYF
TRBV4-1	-	-	TRBJ1-2	TGCGCCAGCAGCCAGGCCGAATTTGGGTATGGCTACACCTTC	CASSQAEFGYGYTF
TRBV5-5	-	once	TRBJ1-6	TGTGCCAGCAGCCTACGAGTCATTGATTCACCCCTCCACTTT	CASSLRVIDSPLHF
TRBV19	TRBD2	-	TRBJ2-1	TGTGCCAGTAGTCTCGGGACTAGCCTCCCTCGGGAGCAGTTCTTC	CASSLGTSLPREQFF
TRBV12-3/TRBV12-4	TRBD1	-	TRBJ2-5	TGTGCCAGCAGTAGGGGACAGGGCCTACAAGAGACCCAGTACTTC	CASSRGQGLQETQYF
TRBV28	-	few	TRBJ2-7	TGTGCCAGCTTGGGCGGCTCCTACGAGCAGTACTTC	CASLGGSYEQYF
TRBV7-8	-	few	TRBJ2-7	TGTGCCAGCAGCACTGGGACTGGCTACGAGCAGTACTTC	CASSTGTGYEQYF
TRBV7-9	-	-	TRBJ2-6	TGTGCCAGCAGCCCACAGGGCTCTGGGGCCAACGTCCTGACTTTC	CASSPQGSGANVLTF
TRBV4-1	-	few	TRBJ1-1	TGCGCCAGCAGCCAAGTAGGGGTCGGTGAAGCTTTCTTT	CASSQVGVGEAFF
TRBV2	TRBD1	-	TRBJ1-5	TGTGCCAGCAGTACGCCCGGGACAGGGGGCGATCAGCCCCAGCATTTT	CASSTPGTGGDQPQHF
TRBV30	TRBD2	-	TRBJ2-1	TGTGCCTGGAGGACTAGCGGAGACAATGAGCAGTTCTTC	CAWRTSGDNEQFF
TRBV29-1	-	-	TRBJ1-1	TGCAGCGTTTTTCTAATGAACACTGAAGCTTTCTTT	CSVFLMNTEAFF
TRBV6-5	TRBD2	-	TRBJ2-5	TGTGCCAGCAGTTACTCTGGGGGGGGACGCGAGACCCAGTACTTC	CASSYSGGGRETQYF
TRBV15	-	few	TRBJ2-7	TGTGCCACCAGCAGAGTACACGGGGGCGCGTCCTACGAGCAGTACTTC	CATSRVHGGASYEQYF
TRBV5-1	TRBD1	-	TRBJ1-5	TGCGCCAGCAGCTTTGGACAGGGAGGGCCATATAGCAATCAGCCCCAGCATTTT	CASSFGQGGPYSNQPQHF
TRBV14	-	-	TRBJ1-6	TGTGCCAGCAGCCAAGGTGACAGCTATAATTCACCCCTCCACTTT	CASSQGDSYNSPLHF
TRBV3-1	-	-	TRBJ1-1	TGTGCCAGCAGCCAAGGATCGGAGTTGGACACTGAAGCTTTCTTT	CASSQGSELDTEAFF
TRBV30	TRBD2	few	TRBJ2-3	TGTGCCTGGAGCCTCGGGGGGGGAACAGATACGCAGTATTTT	CAWSLGGGTDTQYF